The sequence of this T cell receptor beta chain was determined in a study of blood T cell repertoires in COVID-19. The wider study: Sources were T cells, B-cell-depleted T cells, or PBMCs; the material itself was cDNA or gDNA.

This CDR3 is 17 amino acids long. Germline CDR1 and CDR2: SEHNR and FQNEAQ (reference sequence). Trimming cost V 2 bases and J 0 bases, with 14 bases left between them. Clones were sequenced by immunoSEQ multiplex PCR, and TCRdb holds only the in-frame ones, with some missing. Among fewer than 45,000 clones listed, approximately 88% were seen once. The source is a woman between 40 and 50 years old with acute or convalescent COVID-19. The chain couples TRBV7-9 to TRBJ1-5, with D possibly matching TRBD1 (5 bases). Sequences were obtained from peripheral blood. The DNA for the CDR3 is TGTGCCAGCAGCTTAAGTTCGGGCGGGGCTAGCAATCAGCCCCAGCATTTT. This encodes CASSLSSGGASNQPQHF.